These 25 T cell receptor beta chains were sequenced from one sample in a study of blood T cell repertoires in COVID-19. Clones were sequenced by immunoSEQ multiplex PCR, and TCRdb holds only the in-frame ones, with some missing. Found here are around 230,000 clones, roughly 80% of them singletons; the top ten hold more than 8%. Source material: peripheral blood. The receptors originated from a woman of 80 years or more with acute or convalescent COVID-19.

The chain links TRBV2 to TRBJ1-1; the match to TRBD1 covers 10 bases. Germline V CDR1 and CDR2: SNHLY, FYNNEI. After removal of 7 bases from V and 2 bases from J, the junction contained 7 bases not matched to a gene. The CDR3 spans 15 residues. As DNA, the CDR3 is TGTGCCAGCAACCGGGACAGGGGATATAACACTGAAGCTTTCTTT. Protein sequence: CASNRDRGYNTEAFF.

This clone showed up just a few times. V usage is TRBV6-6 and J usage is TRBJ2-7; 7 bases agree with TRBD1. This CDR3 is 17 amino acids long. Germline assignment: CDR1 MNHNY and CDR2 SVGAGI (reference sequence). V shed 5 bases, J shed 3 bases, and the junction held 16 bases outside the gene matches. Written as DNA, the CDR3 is TGTGCCAGCAGTCCCTCAGGGGGACCAAGGAACTACTACGAGCAGTACTTC. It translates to CASSPSGGPRNYYEQYF.

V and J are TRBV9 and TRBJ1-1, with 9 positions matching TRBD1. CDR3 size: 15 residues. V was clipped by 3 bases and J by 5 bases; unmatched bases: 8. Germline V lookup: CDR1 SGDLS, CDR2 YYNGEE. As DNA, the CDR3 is TGTGCCAGCAGCGCGCCGGGACAGGGATCAACTGAAGCTTTCTTT. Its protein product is CASSAPGQGSTEAFF.

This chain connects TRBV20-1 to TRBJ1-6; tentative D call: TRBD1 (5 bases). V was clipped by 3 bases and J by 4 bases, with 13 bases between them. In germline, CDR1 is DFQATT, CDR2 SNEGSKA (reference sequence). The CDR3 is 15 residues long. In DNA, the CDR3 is TGCAGTGCTAGTGGGGGGGTTCCTTATAATTCACCCCTCCACTTT. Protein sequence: CSASGGVPYNSPLHF.

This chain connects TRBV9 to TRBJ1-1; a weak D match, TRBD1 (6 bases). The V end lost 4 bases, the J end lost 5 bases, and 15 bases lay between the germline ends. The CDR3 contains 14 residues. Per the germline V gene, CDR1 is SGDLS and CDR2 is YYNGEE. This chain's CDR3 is CASSTGTIATEAFF. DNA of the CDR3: TGTGCCAGCAGCACCGGGACAATCGCGACTGAAGCTTTCTTT.

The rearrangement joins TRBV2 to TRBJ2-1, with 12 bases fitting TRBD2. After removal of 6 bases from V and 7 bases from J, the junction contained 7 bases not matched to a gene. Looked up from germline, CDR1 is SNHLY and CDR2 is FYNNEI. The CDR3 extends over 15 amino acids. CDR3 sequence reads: CASSPSSGGGNEQFF. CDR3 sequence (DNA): TGTGCCAGCAGCCCATCTAGCGGGGGGGGAAATGAGCAGTTCTTC.

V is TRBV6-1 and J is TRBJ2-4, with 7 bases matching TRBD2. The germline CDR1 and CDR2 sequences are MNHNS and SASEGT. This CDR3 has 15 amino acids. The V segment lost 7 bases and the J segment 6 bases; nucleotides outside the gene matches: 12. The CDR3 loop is CASTLLGRGTNIQYF. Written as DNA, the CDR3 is TGTGCCAGCACCCTTCTGGGGAGGGGAACAAACATTCAGTACTTC.

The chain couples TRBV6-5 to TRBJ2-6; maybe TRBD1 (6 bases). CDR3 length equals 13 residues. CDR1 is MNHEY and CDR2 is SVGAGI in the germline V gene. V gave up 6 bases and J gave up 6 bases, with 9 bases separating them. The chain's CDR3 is CASRGAAANVLTF. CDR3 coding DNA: TGTGCCAGCAGGGGGGCGGCGGCCAACGTCCTGACTTTC.

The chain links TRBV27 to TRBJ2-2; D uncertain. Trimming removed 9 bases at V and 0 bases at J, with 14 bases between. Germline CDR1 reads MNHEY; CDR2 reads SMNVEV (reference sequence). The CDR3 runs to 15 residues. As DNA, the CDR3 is TGTGCCAGTGCCCCCGGGTCGGCGAACACCGGGGAGCTGTTTTTT. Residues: CASAPGSANTGELFF.

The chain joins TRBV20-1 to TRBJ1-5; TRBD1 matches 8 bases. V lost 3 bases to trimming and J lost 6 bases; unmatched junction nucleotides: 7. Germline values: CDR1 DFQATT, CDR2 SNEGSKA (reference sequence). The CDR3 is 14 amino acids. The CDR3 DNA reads TGCAGTGCTAGTCACAGGGGGACAGGTCAGCCCCAGCATTTT. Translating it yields CSASHRGTGQPQHF.

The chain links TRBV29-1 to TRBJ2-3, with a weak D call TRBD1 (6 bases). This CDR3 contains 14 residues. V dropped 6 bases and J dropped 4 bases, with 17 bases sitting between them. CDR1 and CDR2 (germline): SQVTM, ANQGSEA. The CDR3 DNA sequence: TGCAGCGTACCCCTGATGACAGGACCAGATACGCAGTATTTT. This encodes CSVPLMTGPDTQYF.

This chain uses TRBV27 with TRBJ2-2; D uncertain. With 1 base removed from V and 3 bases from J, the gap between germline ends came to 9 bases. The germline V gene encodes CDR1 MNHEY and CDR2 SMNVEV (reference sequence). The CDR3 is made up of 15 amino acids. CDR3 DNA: TGTGCCAGCAGTTTATTCGGAGCCTACACCGGGGAGCTGTTTTTT. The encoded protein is CASSLFGAYTGELFF.

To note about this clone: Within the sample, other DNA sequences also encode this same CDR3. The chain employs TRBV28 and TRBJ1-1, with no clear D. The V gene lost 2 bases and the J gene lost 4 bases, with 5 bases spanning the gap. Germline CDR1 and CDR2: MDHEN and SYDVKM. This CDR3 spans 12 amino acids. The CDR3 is CASSLRGTEAFF. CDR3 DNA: TGTGCCAGCAGTTTACGGGGCACTGAAGCTTTCTTT.

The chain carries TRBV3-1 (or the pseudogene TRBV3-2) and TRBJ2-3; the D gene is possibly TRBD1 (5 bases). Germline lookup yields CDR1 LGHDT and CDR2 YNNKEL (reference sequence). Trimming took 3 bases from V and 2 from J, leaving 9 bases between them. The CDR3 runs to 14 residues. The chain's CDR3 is CASSQAGSTDTQYF. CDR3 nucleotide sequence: TGTGCCAGCAGCCAGGCAGGGTCCACAGATACGCAGTATTTT.

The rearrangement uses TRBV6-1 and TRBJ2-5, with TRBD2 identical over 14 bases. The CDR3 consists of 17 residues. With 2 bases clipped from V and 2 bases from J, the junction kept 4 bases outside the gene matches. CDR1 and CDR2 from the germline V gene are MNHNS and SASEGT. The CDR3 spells CASSEPGLAGEQETQYF. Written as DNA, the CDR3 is TGTGCCAGCAGTGAACCGGGACTAGCGGGGGAACAAGAGACCCAGTACTTC.

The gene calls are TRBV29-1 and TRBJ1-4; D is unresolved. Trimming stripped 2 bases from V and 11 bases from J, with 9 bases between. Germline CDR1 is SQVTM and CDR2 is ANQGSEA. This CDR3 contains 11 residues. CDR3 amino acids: CSVESGEKLFF. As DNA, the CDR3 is TGCAGCGTTGAATCGGGTGAGAAACTGTTTTTT.

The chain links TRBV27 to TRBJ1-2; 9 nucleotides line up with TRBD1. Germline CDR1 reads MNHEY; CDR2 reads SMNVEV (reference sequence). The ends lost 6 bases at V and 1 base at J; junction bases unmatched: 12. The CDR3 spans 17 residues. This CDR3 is CASSHNYRTGVNYGYTF. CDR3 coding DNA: TGTGCCAGCAGCCATAACTACCGGACAGGGGTTAACTATGGCTACACCTTC.

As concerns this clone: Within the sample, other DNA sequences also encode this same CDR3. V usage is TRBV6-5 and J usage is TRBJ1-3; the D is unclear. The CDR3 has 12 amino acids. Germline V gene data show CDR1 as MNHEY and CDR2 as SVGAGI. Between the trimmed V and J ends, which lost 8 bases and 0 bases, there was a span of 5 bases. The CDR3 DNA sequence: TGTGCCAGCCGGAGCTCTGGAAACACCATATATTTT. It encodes CASRSSGNTIYF.

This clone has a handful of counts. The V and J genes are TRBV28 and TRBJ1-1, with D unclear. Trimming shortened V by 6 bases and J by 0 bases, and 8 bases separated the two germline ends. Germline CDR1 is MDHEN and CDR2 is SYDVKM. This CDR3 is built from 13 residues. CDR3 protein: CASSPTLNTEAFF. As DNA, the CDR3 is TGTGCCAGCAGCCCGACACTGAACACTGAAGCTTTCTTT.

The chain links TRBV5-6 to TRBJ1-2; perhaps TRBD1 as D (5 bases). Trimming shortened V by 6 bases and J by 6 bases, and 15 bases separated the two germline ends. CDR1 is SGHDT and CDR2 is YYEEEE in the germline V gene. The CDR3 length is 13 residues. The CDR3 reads CASTKGREDGYTF. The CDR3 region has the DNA TGTGCCAGCACCAAGGGGAGGGAGGATGGCTACACCTTC.

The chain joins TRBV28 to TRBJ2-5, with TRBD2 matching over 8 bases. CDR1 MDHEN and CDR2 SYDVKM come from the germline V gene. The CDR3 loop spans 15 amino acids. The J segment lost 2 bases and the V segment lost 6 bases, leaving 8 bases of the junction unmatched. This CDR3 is CASSLGIAGQETQYF. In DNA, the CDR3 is TGTGCCAGCAGCCTAGGAATAGCGGGACAAGAGACCCAGTACTTC.

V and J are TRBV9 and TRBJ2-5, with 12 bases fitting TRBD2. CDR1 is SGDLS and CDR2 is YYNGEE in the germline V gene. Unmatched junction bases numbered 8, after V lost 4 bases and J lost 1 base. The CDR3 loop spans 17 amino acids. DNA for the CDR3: TGTGCCAGCAGCCCATCCCCGGGACTAGCGGGCCAAGAGACCCAGTACTTC. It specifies CASSPSPGLAGQETQYF.

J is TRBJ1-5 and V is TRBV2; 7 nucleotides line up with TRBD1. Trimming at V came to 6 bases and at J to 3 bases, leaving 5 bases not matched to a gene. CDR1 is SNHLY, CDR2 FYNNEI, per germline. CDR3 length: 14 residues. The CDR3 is CASRPGGNNQPQHF. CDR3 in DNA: TGTGCCAGCAGACCAGGGGGAAACAATCAGCCCCAGCATTTT.

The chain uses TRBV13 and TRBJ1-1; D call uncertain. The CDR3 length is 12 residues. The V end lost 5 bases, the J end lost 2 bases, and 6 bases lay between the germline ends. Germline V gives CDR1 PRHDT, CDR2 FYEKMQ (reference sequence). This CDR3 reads CASSTRNTEAFF. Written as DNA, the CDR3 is TGTGCCAGCAGCACGCGAAACACTGAAGCTTTCTTT.

For the CDR3, the DNA is TGCGCCAGCAGCTTGGCCGGAGGGAACAATGAGCAGTTCTTC. It is translated as CASSLAGGNNEQFF. This chain uses TRBV5-1 with TRBJ2-1, with a tentative D call TRBD2 (6 bases). The CDR3 sequence is 14 residues long. The V and J ends lost 0 bases and 5 bases respectively, with 9 bases between them. CDR1 is SGHRS and CDR2 is YFSETQ in the germline V gene.